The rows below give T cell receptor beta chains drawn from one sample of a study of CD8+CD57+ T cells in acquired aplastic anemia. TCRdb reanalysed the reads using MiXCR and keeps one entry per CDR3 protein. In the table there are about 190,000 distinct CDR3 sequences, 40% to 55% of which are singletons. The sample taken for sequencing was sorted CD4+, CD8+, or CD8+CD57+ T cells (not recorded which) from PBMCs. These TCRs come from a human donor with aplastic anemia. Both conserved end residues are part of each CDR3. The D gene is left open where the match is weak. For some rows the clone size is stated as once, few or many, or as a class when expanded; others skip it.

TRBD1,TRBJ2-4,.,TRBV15,CATAETGVPKNIQYF,TGTGCCACCGCCGAGACAGGGGTCCCCAAAAACATTCAGTACTTC
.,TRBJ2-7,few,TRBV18,CASSGNRRGFSYEQYF,TGTGCCAGCTCCGGGAATCGCCGGGGGTTCTCCTACGAGCAGTACTTC
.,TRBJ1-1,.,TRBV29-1,CSVAGVASEAFF,TGCAGCGTGGCTGGAGTGGCGTCTGAAGCTTTCTTT
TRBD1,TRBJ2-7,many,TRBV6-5,CASSSATGTYEQYF,TGTGCCAGCAGTTCGGCGACAGGGACCTACGAGCAGTACTTC
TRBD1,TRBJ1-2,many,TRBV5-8,CASSFGRGSSYGYTF,TGTGCCAGCAGCTTCGGCAGGGGGAGTAGCTATGGCTACACCTTC
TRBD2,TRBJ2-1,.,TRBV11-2,CASSVLAGGGEQFF,TGTGCCAGCAGCGTACTAGCGGGGGGAGGAGAGCAGTTCTTC
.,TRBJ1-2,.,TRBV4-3,CTSSAAHWSGGEGYTF,TGCACCAGCAGCGCCGCCCACTGGAGTGGAGGGGAGGGCTACACCTTC
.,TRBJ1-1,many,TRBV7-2,CASSSRTALNTEAFF,TGTGCCAGCAGCTCCCGGACAGCCCTGAACACTGAAGCTTTCTTT
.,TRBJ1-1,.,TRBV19,CASSIDLMRSGRDTEAFF,TGTGCCAGTAGTATAGATCTCATGCGGAGCGGGAGGGACACTGAAGCTTTCTTT
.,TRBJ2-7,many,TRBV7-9,CASSSLNRSEQYF,TGTGCCAGCAGCTCGTTAAATCGTTCCGAGCAGTACTTC
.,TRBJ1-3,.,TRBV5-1,CASRQYSGNTIYF,TGCGCCAGCAGACAGTACTCTGGAAACACCATATATTTT
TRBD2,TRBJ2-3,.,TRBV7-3,CASSLGRADTQYF,TGTGCCAGCAGCTTAGGGAGGGCAGATACGCAGTATTTT
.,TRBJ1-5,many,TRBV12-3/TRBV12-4,CASSLTGTHQPQHF,TGTGCCAGCAGTTTAACAGGAACCCATCAGCCCCAGCATTTT
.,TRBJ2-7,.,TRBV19,CASSGGTLYEQYF,TGTGCCAGTAGTGGGGGGACACTGTACGAGCAGTACTTC
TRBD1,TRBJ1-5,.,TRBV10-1,CASSVWDRAPNQPQHF,TGCGCCAGCAGTGTTTGGGACAGGGCTCCCAATCAGCCCCAGCATTTT
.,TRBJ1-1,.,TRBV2,CASSEQVATEAFF,TGTGCCAGCAGTGAACAGGTAGCCACTGAAGCTTTCTTT
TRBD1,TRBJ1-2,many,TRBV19,CASTQGGTRGYTF,TGTGCCAGTACGCAGGGGGGTACAAGAGGCTACACCTTC
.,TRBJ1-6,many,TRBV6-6,CASSYSFQGFDNSPLHF,TGTGCCAGCAGTTACTCTTTTCAGGGTTTCGATAATTCACCCCTCCACTTT
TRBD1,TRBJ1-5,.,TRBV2,CASRVGTAYYEHF,TGTGCCAGCAGGGTCGGGACAGCCTACTACGAGCATTTT
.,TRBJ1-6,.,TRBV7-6,CASSMNTGPPNSPLHF,TGTGCCAGCAGCATGAATACAGGCCCCCCTAATTCACCCCTCCACTTT
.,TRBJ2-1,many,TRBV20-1,CSARERGPHNEQFF,TGCAGTGCTAGAGAGAGGGGACCTCACAATGAGCAGTTCTTC
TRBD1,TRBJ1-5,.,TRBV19,CASIRTGRYNQPQHF,TGTGCCAGTATCCGGACAGGGCGGTACAATCAGCCCCAGCATTTT
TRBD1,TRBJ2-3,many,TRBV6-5,CASSYSGLRGTDTQYF,TGTGCCAGCAGTTACTCGGGGCTCAGGGGGACAGATACGCAGTATTTT
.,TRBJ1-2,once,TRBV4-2,CASSQDPGNYGYTF,TGTGCCAGCAGCCAAGATCCGGGAAACTATGGCTACACCTTC
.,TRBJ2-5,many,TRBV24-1,CATSDPLGGQETQYF,TGTGCCACCAGTGATCCTTTGGGGGGACAAGAGACCCAGTACTTC
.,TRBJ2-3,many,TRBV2,CASSSSGPRTDTQYF,TGTGCCAGCAGTTCTTCCGGGCCACGCACAGATACGCAGTATTTT
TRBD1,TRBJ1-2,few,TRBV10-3,CAITRTGANYGYTF,TGTGCCATCACTAGGACAGGGGCTAACTATGGCTACACCTTC
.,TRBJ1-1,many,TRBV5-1,CASSLNPSTGWTEAFF,TGCGCCAGCAGCTTGAATCCCTCAACAGGGTGGACTGAAGCTTTCTTT
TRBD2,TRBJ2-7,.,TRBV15,CATSRGRVGEGSYEQYF,TGTGCCACCAGCAGAGGTCGGGTGGGGGAGGGAAGCTACGAGCAGTACTTC
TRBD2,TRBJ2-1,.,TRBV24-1,CATSEAGVCNEQFF,TGTGCCACCAGTGAAGCGGGAGTCTGCAATGAGCAGTTCTTC
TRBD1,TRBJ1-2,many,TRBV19,CASSTPGQGAGGYTF,TGTGCCAGTAGTACCCCGGGACAGGGGGCTGGTGGCTACACCTTC
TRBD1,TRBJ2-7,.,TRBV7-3,CASSLWGQGYYEQYF,TGTGCCAGCAGCTTATGGGGACAGGGTTACTACGAGCAGTACTTC
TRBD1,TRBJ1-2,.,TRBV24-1,CATSNWTGGETF,TGTGCCACCAGTAATTGGACAGGGGGCGAGACCTTC
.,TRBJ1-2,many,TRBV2,CASSVLGRESYGYTF,TGTGCCAGCAGTGTATTGGGCAGGGAGTCTTATGGCTACACCTTC
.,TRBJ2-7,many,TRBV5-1,CASSLSAGHKYEQYF,TGCGCCAGCAGCTTGTCCGCAGGGCATAAGTACGAGCAGTACTTC
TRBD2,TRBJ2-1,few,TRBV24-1,CATSASRGGWDEQFF,TGTGCCACCAGTGCGTCGCGGGGGGGCTGGGATGAGCAGTTCTTC
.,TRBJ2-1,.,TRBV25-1,CAGGELSPRADEQFF,TGTGCCGGCGGGGAGTTGTCACCTCGGGCGGATGAGCAGTTCTTC
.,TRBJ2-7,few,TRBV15,CATSRDTVTYEQYF,TGTGCCACCAGCAGAGATACAGTTACCTACGAGCAGTACTTC
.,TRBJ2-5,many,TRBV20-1,CSARDPQEETQYF,TGCAGTGCTAGAGATCCACAGGAAGAGACCCAGTACTTC
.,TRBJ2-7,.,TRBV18,CASSPPAWDTPTQYF,TGTGCCAGCTCACCACCGGCGTGGGACACTCCTACGCAGTACTTC
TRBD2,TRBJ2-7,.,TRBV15,CATREAGGSYEQYF,TGTGCCACCAGGGAAGCGGGGGGTTCCTACGAGCAGTACTTC
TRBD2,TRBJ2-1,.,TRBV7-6,CASSPLLAGEVNEQFF,TGTGCCAGCAGCCCGTTACTGGCGGGAGAGGTTAATGAGCAGTTCTTC
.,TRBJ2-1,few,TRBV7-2,CASSLAWSAYNEQFF,TGTGCCAGCAGCTTAGCATGGAGCGCCTACAATGAGCAGTTCTTC
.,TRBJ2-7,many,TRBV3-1,CASSQEPEGVEQYF,TGTGCCAGCAGCCAAGAGCCTGAGGGCGTCGAGCAGTACTTC
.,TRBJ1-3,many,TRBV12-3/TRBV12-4,CASSPVARGNTIYF,TGTGCCAGCAGCCCCGTCGCTCGCGGAAACACCATATATTTT